One and the same sample provided the 20 T cell receptor beta chains below, sequenced in a study of blood T cells in healthy people across ages. It was with a sample-barcoded 5' primer and a J-beta primer mix that a second PCR of about 7 to 12 cycles was run. Each CDR3 protein gets one entry after TCRdb re-called the 5' RACE reads with MiXCR. The sample lists 1.5 million to 2 million distinct CDR3 sequences, roughly 32% occurring once. Sequenced input: blood. The receptor source for this set is a woman younger than 45 in good health.

This clonotype was observed many times. The CDR3 DNA follows: TGCGCCAGCAGCTTAACGACTGACGATGAGCAGTTCTTC. Translation: CASSLTTDDEQFF. The J gene is TRBJ2-1, the V gene TRBV5-1, with D unresolved. The germline V gene has CDR1 SGHRS and CDR2 YFSETQ. CDR3 length equals 13 residues. Trimming removed 2 bases at V and 8 bases at J, with 11 bases between.

The table lists this clonotype with a few counts. This sequence joins TRBV28 and TRBJ2-1; D is undetermined. V was cut by 5 bases and J by 0 bases, with 11 bases left in between. The V gene's germline CDR1 is MDHEN and CDR2 SYDVKM. This CDR3 is built from 15 residues. CDR3 loop: CASSELGNSYNEQFF. The CDR3 DNA follows: TGTGCCAGCAGTGAATTAGGTAACTCCTACAATGAGCAGTTCTTC.

This chain uses TRBV20-1 with TRBJ1-2; D might be TRBD1 (6 bases). V gave up 1 base and J gave up 10 bases, with 16 bases separating them. The CDR3 totals 13 residues. Germline V gene sequence: CDR1 DFQATT, CDR2 SNEGSKA (reference sequence). CDR3 amino acids: CSARGTVVDDYTF. For the CDR3, the DNA is TGCAGTGCTAGAGGGACAGTTGTAGATGACTACACCTTC.

This rearrangement joins TRBV9 to TRBJ2-2; a possible D gene is TRBD2 (6 bases). This CDR3 has 15 amino acids. Per germline, CDR1 SGDLS and CDR2 YYNGEE. Trimming shortened V by 1 base and J by 7 bases, and 14 bases separated the two germline ends. CDR3 region: CASSVRASADGELFF. For the CDR3, the DNA is TGTGCCAGCAGCGTAAGGGCTAGCGCCGACGGGGAGCTGTTTTTT. The complete variable domain, with remaining parts taken from reference TRBV9 and TRBJ2-2, reads DSGVTQTPKHLITATGQRVTLRCSPRSGDLSVYWYQQSLDQGLQFLIQYYNGEERAKGNILERFSAQQFPDLHSELNLSSLELGDSALYFCASSVRASADGELFFGEGSRLTVL.

This chain uses TRBV30 with TRBJ2-5; no clear D gene. The V end was cut by 3 bases, the J end by 5 bases, with 7 bases between. CDR3 size: 11 residues. The germline V gene has CDR1 GTSNPN and CDR2 SVGIG (reference sequence). The CDR3 DNA reads TGTGCCTGGAGGCTTCAGGAGACCCAGTACTTC. The encoded protein is CAWRLQETQYF.

V gene TRBV5-4 combines with J gene TRBJ1-5; the D is unclear. Germline-derived CDR1 and CDR2 are SGHNT and YYREEE (reference sequence). The germline V and J ends were trimmed by 4 bases and 7 bases, with 12 bases remaining between them. The CDR3 has 13 amino acids. The CDR3 region has the DNA TGTGCCAGCAGCGAATGGGTAGGGCAGCCCCAGCATTTT. It specifies CASSEWVGQPQHF.

The chain links TRBV5-1 to TRBJ1-2; D is possibly TRBD1 (6 bases). This CDR3 is built from 13 residues. The V gene's germline CDR1 is SGHRS and CDR2 YFSETQ. Trimming shortened V by 6 bases and J by 3 bases, and 12 bases separated the two germline ends. CDR3 protein: CASTHREDYGYTF. In DNA, the CDR3 is TGCGCCAGCACCCACAGGGAGGACTATGGCTACACCTTC.

This clonotype was seen once. This rearrangement joins TRBV20-1 to TRBJ2-7; 9 bases agree with TRBD1. The junction had 14 bases not matched to a gene; V was cut back by 0 bases and J by 5 bases. CDR1 DFQATT and CDR2 SNEGSKA come from the germline V gene (reference sequence). The length of the CDR3 is 17 residues. The CDR3 sequence: CSARDGTGRTFNDEQYF. CDR3 in DNA: TGCAGTGCTAGAGACGGGACAGGGAGGACGTTTAACGACGAGCAGTACTTC.

The chain recombines TRBV29-1 with TRBJ1-4, with D unclear. The CDR3 length is 13 residues. Germline V CDR1 and CDR2: SQVTM, ANQGSEA. The V and J ends lost 7 bases and 7 bases respectively, with 16 bases between them. The chain's CDR3 is CSAYIELGEKLFF. CDR3 coding DNA: TGCAGCGCCTACATTGAGTTAGGTGAAAAACTGTTTTTT.

The chain joins TRBV4-1 to TRBJ2-2; D perhaps matches TRBD2 (6 bases). Trimming took 5 bases from V and 3 from J, leaving 13 bases between them. Germline V gene sequence: CDR1 MGHRA, CDR2 YSYEKL. There are 15 residues in the CDR3. The CDR3 DNA reads as TGCGCCAGCAGCGCTGGGGGGACTTACACCGGGGAGCTGTTTTTT. This encodes CASSAGGTYTGELFF.

This clonotype has just a few counts. The rearrangement links TRBV7-8 to TRBJ1-1; weak D call: TRBD1 (6 bases). The CDR3 contains 14 residues. Trimming stripped 1 base from V and 5 bases from J, with 11 bases between. Germline V CDR1 and CDR2: SGHVS, FQNEAQ. In DNA form, the CDR3 reads TGTGCCAGCAGCTTAGACAGGCAGGGGACTGAAGCTTTCTTT. Translated: CASSLDRQGTEAFF.

This clonotype was counted many times. The rearrangement uses TRBV5-1 and TRBJ2-3; D is undetermined. This CDR3 has 14 residues. The germline V gene has CDR1 SGHRS and CDR2 YFSETQ. The V and J ends lost 0 bases and 2 bases respectively, with 7 bases between them. CDR3 protein: CASSLALNTDTQYF. CDR3 bases: TGCGCCAGCAGCTTGGCCCTGAACACAGATACGCAGTATTTT. Full variable domain (missing parts from reference TRBV5-1 and TRBJ2-3): KAGVTQTPRYLIKTRGQQVTLSCSPISGHRSVSWYQQTPGQGLQFLFEYFSETQRNKGNFPGRFSGRQFSNSRSEMNVSTLELGDSALYLCASSLALNTDTQYFGPGTRLTVL.

This clonotype was found a few times. The chain employs TRBV24-1 and TRBJ2-5; the match to TRBD1 covers 9 bases. The junction had 9 bases not matched to a gene; V was cut back by 3 bases and J by 2 bases. CDR1 and CDR2 (germline): KGHDR, SFDVKD. This CDR3 has 17 amino acids. The CDR3 reads CATSDQTGTGRQETQYF. CDR3 nucleotides: TGTGCCACCAGTGATCAAACCGGGACAGGGCGACAAGAGACCCAGTACTTC.

This clonotype was detected a few times. The J gene is TRBJ2-5, the V gene TRBV20-1; D remains unclear. CDR1 and CDR2 (germline): DFQATT, SNEGSKA (reference sequence). The CDR3 contains 13 residues. Trimming pared 2 bases from V and 5 bases from J, leaving 12 bases between. The CDR3 nucleotides read TGCAGTGCTAGAACGACCTCCCGGGAGACCCAGTACTTC. Protein: CSARTTSRETQYF.

This sequence joins TRBV27 and TRBJ2-7, with 12 bases aligning to TRBD2. After removal of 5 bases from V and 3 bases from J, the junction contained 14 bases not matched to a gene. The CDR3 loop spans 18 amino acids. Germline lookup yields CDR1 MNHEY and CDR2 SMNVEV (reference sequence). This chain's CDR3 is CASSTVTSGSPPFYEQYF. DNA for the CDR3: TGTGCCAGCAGTACGGTGACTAGCGGGAGTCCACCTTTCTACGAGCAGTACTTC.

The V and J genes are TRBV20-1 and TRBJ1-4; D not certain. Germline V CDR1 and CDR2: DFQATT, SNEGSKA (reference sequence). The CDR3 contains 14 residues. The V end lost 1 base, the J end lost 3 bases, and 9 bases lay between the germline ends. The DNA for the CDR3 is TGCAGTGCTAGAGGTTTCAGGCCTAATGAAAAACTGTTTTTT. Protein product: CSARGFRPNEKLFF.

The gene calls are TRBV21-1 and TRBJ2-3; the DNA was not compared with TRBD1, the D call given in the table. TRBV21-1 is labeled a pseudogene. This CDR3 comprises 15 residues. CDR3 nucleotides: TGTGCCAGCACCTACCCCGACCGGGGAACAGATACGCAGTATTTT. Translation gives CASTYPDRGTDTQYF.

V and J are TRBV2 and TRBJ2-1, with 7 positions matching TRBD1. This CDR3 spans 16 amino acids. The V and J ends lost 8 bases and 4 bases, in that order; junction bases with no gene match: 14. CDR1 SNHLY and CDR2 FYNNEI come from the germline V gene. CDR3 protein: CASLPPGTATYNEQFF. The DNA of the CDR3 is TGTGCCAGCCTCCCCCCCGGGACAGCAACTTACAATGAGCAGTTCTTC. The whole variable domain, remainder taken from reference TRBV2 and TRBJ2-1, is EPEVTQTPSHQVTQMGQEVILRCVPISNHLYFYWYRQILGQKVEFLVSFYNNEISEKSEIFDDQFSVERPDGSNFTLKIRSTKLEDSAMYFCASLPPGTATYNEQFFGPGTRLTVL.

The CDR3 DNA follows: TGTGCCAGCAGTCCAGGTGGGAGAGGGGGCACTGAAGCTTTCTTT. This codes for CASSPGGRGGTEAFF. The chain combines TRBV28 with TRBJ1-1, with a weak D call TRBD1 (6 bases). V lost 5 bases to trimming and J lost 4 bases, with 17 bases between them. The CDR3 has 15 residues. Germline loops: CDR1 MDHEN, CDR2 SYDVKM.

The rearrangement links TRBV6-5 to TRBJ2-3; perhaps TRBD1 as D (6 bases). The CDR3 is 18 residues long. V lost 0 bases, J lost 0 bases, and 16 bases lay in between. Per germline, CDR1 MNHEY and CDR2 SVGAGI. The chain's CDR3 is CASSYSATGPTSTDTQYF. The CDR3 DNA follows: TGTGCCAGCAGTTACTCGGCGACAGGACCCACTAGCACAGATACGCAGTATTTT.